The source of this T cell receptor beta chain is a study of cytomegalovirus exposure and HLA in healthy donors. Study background: T cells numbering about 200 million yielded around 120 million unique TCR beta sequences in an earlier analysis. Broader study findings: It was reported that the classifier diagnosed cytomegalovirus status with high specificity and sensitivity in both the original and validation cohorts.

It was with 60 Vbeta and 13 Jbeta primers that the PCR ran. Method: immunoSEQ multiplex PCR; TCRdb's copy keeps in-frame clones and lacks some. The sample shows about 96,000 clones, and 3% to 4% sits with its ten largest clones. Trimming cost V 8 bases and J 4 bases, with 12 bases left between them. Per the germline V gene, CDR1 is MGHDK and CDR2 is SYGVNS. The CDR3 consists of 13 residues. On this clone itself: Its antigen is unidentified.

This chain links TRBV25-1 with TRBJ2-1; perhaps TRBD1 as D (5 bases). The sample consisted of PBMCs. The sequence derives from a woman aged 25 to 39 in good health and CMV-seronegative. CDR3 region: CASGLQVYNEQFF. DNA for the CDR3: TGTGCCAGCGGATTACAGGTTTACAATGAGCAGTTCTTC.